The next 9 T cell receptor beta chains were all read from a single sample in a study of control samples from healthy donors and cancer patients. Sequenced by immunoSEQ multiplex PCR; TCRdb stores in-frame clones only, minus some. The repertoire consists of hundreds of thousands of clones, with approximately 92% occurring once and the leading ten covering about 6.3%. Input material: PBMCs. The receptors originated from a man aged 40-49 years with head and neck cancer.

The chain carries TRBV27 and TRBJ2-2, with 12 bases lining up with TRBD2. The germline V gene has CDR1 MNHEY and CDR2 SMNVEV (reference sequence). After removal of 3 bases from V and 5 bases from J, the junction contained 10 bases not matched to a gene. The CDR3 has 18 residues. CDR3 nucleotide sequence: TGTGCCAGCAGTTTGGGTCTAGCGGGAGGGCCCGGAACCGGGGAGCTGTTTTTT. Translated: CASSLGLAGGPGTGELFF.

This chain joins TRBV11-3 and TRBJ2-1; D perhaps matches TRBD1 (8 bases). This CDR3 is 17 amino acids long. Trimming removed 5 bases from V and 0 bases from J, with 17 bases in between. The germline gives CDR1 SGHNT, CDR2 YENEEA. The CDR3 loop reads CASSPLGGTGSYNEQFF. CDR3 bases: TGTGCCAGCAGCCCATTGGGAGGGACAGGCTCCTACAATGAGCAGTTCTTC.

The chain recombines TRBV6-5 with TRBJ2-3, with 8 bases aligning to TRBD2. CDR3 length: 15 amino acids. Looked up from germline, CDR1 is MNHEY and CDR2 is SVGAGI. V trimming: 0 bases; J trimming: 1 base; junction bases outside the gene matches: 0. In DNA form, the CDR3 reads TGTGCCAGCAGTTACTCGACTAGCGGCACAGATACGCAGTATTTT. Its translation: CASSYSTSGTDTQYF.

This chain connects TRBV20-1 to TRBJ2-5; possible D gene TRBD2, 6 bases. Trimming left V 3 bases short and J 4 bases short, with 6 bases between. The CDR3 sequence is 11 residues long. CDR1 and CDR2 (germline): DFQATT, SNEGSKA (reference sequence). The CDR3 sequence is CSARRGETQYF. CDR3 bases: TGCAGTGCTAGGCGGGGAGAGACCCAGTACTTC.

This rearrangement joins TRBV28 to TRBJ2-1; the match to TRBD1 covers 7 bases. CDR1 is MDHEN and CDR2 is SYDVKM in the germline V gene. V lost 3 bases, J lost 2 bases, and 4 bases stayed unmatched. This CDR3 is 15 amino acids long. CDR3 DNA sequence: TGTGCCAGCAGTTTTCAGGGGGAGCCCTACAATGAGCAGTTCTTC. Translated, it gives CASSFQGEPYNEQFF.

V is TRBV27 and J is TRBJ2-2, with 9 bases aligning to TRBD1. The CDR3 runs 17 residues. From germline, CDR1 is MNHEY and CDR2 SMNVEV (reference sequence). The ends lost 6 bases at V and 1 base at J; junction bases unmatched: 9. The CDR3 nucleotides read TGTGCCAGCAGGGACGACAGGGGGTTCGTGAACACCGGGGAGCTGTTTTTT. Amino acids: CASRDDRGFVNTGELFF.

The chain has TRBV28 and TRBJ2-2; D unclear. Trimming removed 1 base at V and 3 bases at J, with 3 bases between. The CDR3 has 13 residues. Germline CDR1 MDHEN, CDR2 SYDVKM. CDR3 sequence: CASSLLHTGELFF. The DNA for the CDR3 is TGTGCCAGCAGTTTATTGCACACCGGGGAGCTGTTTTTT.

This sequence joins TRBV4-1 and TRBJ2-1; TRBD2 matches 12 bases. CDR1 and CDR2 (germline): MGHRA, YSYEKL. The CDR3 spans 21 residues. With 2 bases clipped from V and 6 bases from J, the junction kept 20 bases outside the gene matches. DNA for the CDR3: TGCGCCAGCAGCCAAAAATCTAGGAGGGCGACTAGCGGGAGAGTAAGCAATGAGCAGTTCTTC. It is translated as CASSQKSRRATSGRVSNEQFF.

The chain combines TRBV19 with TRBJ2-1, with 9 bases identical to TRBD1. The CDR3 contains 13 residues. From germline, CDR1 is LNHDA and CDR2 SQIVND (reference sequence). Losses at the gene ends were 8 bases for V and 7 bases for J; bases not matched to a gene: 6. CDR3 residues: CASGGDRVNEQFF. The CDR3, as DNA: TGTGCCAGTGGGGGGGACAGGGTTAATGAGCAGTTCTTC. Based on the CDR3 plus reference TRBV19 and TRBJ2-1, the full variable domain is DGGITQSPKYLFRKEGQNVTLSCEQNLNHDAMYWYRQDPGQGLRLIYYSQIVNDFQKGDIAEGYSVSREKKESFPLTVTSAQKNPTAFYLCASGGDRVNEQFFGPGTRLTVL.